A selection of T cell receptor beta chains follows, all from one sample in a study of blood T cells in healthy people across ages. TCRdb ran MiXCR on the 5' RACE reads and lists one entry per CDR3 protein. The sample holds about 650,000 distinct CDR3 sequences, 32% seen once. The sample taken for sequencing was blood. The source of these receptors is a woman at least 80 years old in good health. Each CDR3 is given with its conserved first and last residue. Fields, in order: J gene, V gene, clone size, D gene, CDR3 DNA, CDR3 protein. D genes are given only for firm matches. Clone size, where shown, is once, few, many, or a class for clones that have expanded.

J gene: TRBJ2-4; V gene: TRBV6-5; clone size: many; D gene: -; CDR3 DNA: TGTGCCAGCAGTATCCAGGGAAGTCGGAACATTCAGTACTTC; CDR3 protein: CASSIQGSRNIQYF
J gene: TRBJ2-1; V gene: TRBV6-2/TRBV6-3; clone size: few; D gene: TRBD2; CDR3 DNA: TGTGCCGGCAGTCGGCTAGCGGTAACCTACAATGAGCAGTTCTTC; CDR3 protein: CAGSRLAVTYNEQFF
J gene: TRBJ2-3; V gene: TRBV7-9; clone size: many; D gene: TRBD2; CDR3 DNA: TGTGCCAGCAGCTACGGGGCGGGGGGGCCGACAGATACGCAGTATTTT; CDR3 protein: CASSYGAGGPTDTQYF
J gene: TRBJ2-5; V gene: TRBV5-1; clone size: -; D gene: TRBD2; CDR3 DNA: TGCGCCAGCAGCTTGGTGACTAGCGGGGGATGGAATGAGCAGTACTTC; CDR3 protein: CASSLVTSGGWNEQYF
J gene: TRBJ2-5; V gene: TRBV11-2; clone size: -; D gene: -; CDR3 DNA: TGTGCCAGCAGCCCTCCGGGCAGGGTGGAGACCCAGTACTTC; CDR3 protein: CASSPPGRVETQYF
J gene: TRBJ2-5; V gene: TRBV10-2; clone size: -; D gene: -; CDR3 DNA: TGCGCCAGCAGTGATTTACAAGAGACCCAGTACTTC; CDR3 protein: CASSDLQETQYF
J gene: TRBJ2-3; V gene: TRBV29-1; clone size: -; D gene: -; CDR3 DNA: TGCAGCCTCGCCCGAGGTCAGGCAGATACGCAGTATTTT; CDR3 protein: CSLARGQADTQYF
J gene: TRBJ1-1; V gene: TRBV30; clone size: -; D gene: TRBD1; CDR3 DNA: TGTGCCTGGAGGGGGGACAGGGGGAGGGGTGAAGCTTTCTTT; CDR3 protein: CAWRGDRGRGEAFF
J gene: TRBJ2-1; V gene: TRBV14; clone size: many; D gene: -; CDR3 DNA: TGTGCCAGCAGAGGACCCCAGGGTTCCTACAATGAGCAGTTCTTC; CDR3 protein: CASRGPQGSYNEQFF
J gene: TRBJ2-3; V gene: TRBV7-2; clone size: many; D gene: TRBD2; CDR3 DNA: TGTGCCAGCAGGGTACTAGCGGGGGGTCCAGATACGCAGTATTTT; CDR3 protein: CASRVLAGGPDTQYF
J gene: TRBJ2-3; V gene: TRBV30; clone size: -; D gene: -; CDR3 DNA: TGTGCCTGGAGCGCTAGCACAGATACGCAGTATTTT; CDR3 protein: CAWSASTDTQYF
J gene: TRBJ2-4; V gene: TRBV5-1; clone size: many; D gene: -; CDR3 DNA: TGCGCCAGCAGCTTGGAAGTGGGAATTCAGTACTTC; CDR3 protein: CASSLEVGIQYF
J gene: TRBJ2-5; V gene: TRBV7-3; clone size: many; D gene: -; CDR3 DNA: TGTGCCAGCAGCTTAACGTGGGGTAGCTTTGAGACCCAGTACTTC; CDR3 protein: CASSLTWGSFETQYF
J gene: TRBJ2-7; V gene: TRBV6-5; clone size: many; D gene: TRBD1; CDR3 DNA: TGTGCCAGCAGTAATCAACAGGGGGCCCCTCCCTACGAGCAGTACTTC; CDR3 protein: CASSNQQGAPPYEQYF
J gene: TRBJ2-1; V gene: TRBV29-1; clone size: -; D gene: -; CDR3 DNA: TGCAGCGCTTGGGACCCCACGGTCAATGAGCAGTTCTTC; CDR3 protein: CSAWDPTVNEQFF
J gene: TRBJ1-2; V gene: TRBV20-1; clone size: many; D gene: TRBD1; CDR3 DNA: TGCAGTGGCTGGACAGGGGTCGGCTACACCTTC; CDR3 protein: CSGWTGVGYTF
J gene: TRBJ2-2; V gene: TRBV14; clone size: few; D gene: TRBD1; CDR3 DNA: TGTGCCAGCAGCCGGGGACAGGGGTACACCGGGGAGCTGTTTTTT; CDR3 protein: CASSRGQGYTGELFF
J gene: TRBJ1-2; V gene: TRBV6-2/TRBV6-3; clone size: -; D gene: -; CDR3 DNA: TGTGCCAGCAGTTACCCGAAGAGGGAACTAAGAACCCCACACTATAACTATGGCTACACCTTC; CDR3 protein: CASSYPKRELRTPHYNYGYTF
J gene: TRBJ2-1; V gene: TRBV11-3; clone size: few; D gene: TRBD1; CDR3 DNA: TGTGCCAGCAGCACAGATTCCCGGGACAGGGTTGGCAATGAGCAGTTCTTC; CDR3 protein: CASSTDSRDRVGNEQFF
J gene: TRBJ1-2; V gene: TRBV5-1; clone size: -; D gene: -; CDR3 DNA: TGCGCCAGCAGCTCCGCAGCGGAAGACTATGGCTGCACCTTC; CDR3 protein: CASSSAAEDYGCTF
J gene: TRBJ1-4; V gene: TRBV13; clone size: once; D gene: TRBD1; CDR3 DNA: TGTGCCAGCAGCTTCCGACAGGGAGGGGAAAAACTGTTTTTT; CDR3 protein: CASSFRQGGEKLFF
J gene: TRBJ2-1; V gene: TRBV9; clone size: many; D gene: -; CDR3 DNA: TGTGCCAGCAGCCCATCAGCGCTCTCCTACAATGAGCAGTTCTTC; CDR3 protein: CASSPSALSYNEQFF
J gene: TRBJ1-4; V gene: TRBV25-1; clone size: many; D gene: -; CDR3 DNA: TGTGCCAGCTCCCAAGGGGCAACTAATGAAAAACTGTTTTTT; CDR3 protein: CASSQGATNEKLFF
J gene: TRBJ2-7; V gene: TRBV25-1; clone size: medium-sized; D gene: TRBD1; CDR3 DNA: TGTGCCAGCAGAACGACAGGGGGCAAATCCTACGAGCAGTACTTC; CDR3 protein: CASRTTGGKSYEQYF
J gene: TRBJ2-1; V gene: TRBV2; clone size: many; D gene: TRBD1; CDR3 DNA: TGTGCCAGCAACCGGGACAGGCTCCTGTATGAGCAGTTCTTC; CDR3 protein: CASNRDRLLYEQFF
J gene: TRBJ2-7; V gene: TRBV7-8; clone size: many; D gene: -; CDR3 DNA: TGTGCCAGCAGCTTAGGGCCCGCGGGGTCGGGCGAGCAGTACTTC; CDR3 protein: CASSLGPAGSGEQYF
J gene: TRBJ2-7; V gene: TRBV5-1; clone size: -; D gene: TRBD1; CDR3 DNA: TGCGCCAGCAGCTTGCCCTCTCATCCGGGACAGGGGGCCTACGAGCAGTACTTC; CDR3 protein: CASSLPSHPGQGAYEQYF
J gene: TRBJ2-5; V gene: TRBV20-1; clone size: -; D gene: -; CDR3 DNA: TGCAGTGCTAGAGATCTTGGGGGGGCCGAGACCCAGTACTTC; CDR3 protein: CSARDLGGAETQYF
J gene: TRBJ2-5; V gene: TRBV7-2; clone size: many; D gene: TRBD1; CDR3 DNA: TGTGCCAGCAGCTCAAGGACAGGCCAAGAGACCCAGTACTTC; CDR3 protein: CASSSRTGQETQYF
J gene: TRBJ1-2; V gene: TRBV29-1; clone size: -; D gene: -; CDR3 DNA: TGCAGCGTTGACGGGCACCGGAATGGCTATGGCTACACCTTC; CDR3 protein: CSVDGHRNGYGYTF
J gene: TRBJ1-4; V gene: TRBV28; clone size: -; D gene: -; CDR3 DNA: TGTGCCACCGCAACTGGTGGGAGGAATGAAAAACTGTTTTTT; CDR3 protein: CATATGGRNEKLFF
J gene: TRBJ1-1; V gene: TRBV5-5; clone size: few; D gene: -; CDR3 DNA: TGTGCCAGCAGCTTGGCCCCCGACAGAGTGAACACTGAAGCTTTCTTT; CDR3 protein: CASSLAPDRVNTEAFF
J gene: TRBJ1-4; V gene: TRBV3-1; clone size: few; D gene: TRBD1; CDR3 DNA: TGTGCCAGTAGCCTCCGACAGGGGCAGGGTGAAAAACTGTTTTTT; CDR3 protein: CASSLRQGQGEKLFF
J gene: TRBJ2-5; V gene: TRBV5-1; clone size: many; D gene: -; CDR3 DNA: TGCGCCAGCAGCCCAGGGGGGACCCAAGAGACCCAGTACTTC; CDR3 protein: CASSPGGTQETQYF
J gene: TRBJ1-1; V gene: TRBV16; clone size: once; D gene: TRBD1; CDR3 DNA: TGTGCCAGCAGCCCAGCAGGGGGCCTGAACACTGAAGCTTTCTTT; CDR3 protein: CASSPAGGLNTEAFF
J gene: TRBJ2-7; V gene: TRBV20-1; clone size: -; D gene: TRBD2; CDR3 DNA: TGCAGTGCTAGTGGGACTAGCGGGGGTGATGAGCAGTACTTC; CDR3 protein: CSASGTSGGDEQYF
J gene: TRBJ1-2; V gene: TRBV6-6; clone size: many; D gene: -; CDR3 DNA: TGTGCCAGCAGTCAAGACGGGCGCAGGGGTGGCTACACCTTC; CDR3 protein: CASSQDGRRGGYTF
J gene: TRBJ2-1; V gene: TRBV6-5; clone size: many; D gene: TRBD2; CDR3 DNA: TGTGCCAGCAGGGTAACTAGCGGGGGGGTCTACAATGAGCAGTTCTTC; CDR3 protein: CASRVTSGGVYNEQFF
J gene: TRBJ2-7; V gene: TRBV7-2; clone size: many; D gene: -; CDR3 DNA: TGTGCCAGCAGATCAGACAGCGAGCAGTACTTC; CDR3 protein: CASRSDSEQYF
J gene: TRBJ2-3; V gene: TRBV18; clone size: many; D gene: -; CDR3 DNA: TGTGCCAGCTCACCCGTCAGGGGGGGGACAGATACAGATACGCAGTATTTT; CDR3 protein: CASSPVRGGTDTDTQYF
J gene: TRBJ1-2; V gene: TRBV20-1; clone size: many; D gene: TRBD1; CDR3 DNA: TGCAGTGCTAGTAAGACAGGGGACGGTGGCTACACCTTC; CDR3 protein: CSASKTGDGGYTF